This TCR beta chain was recorded in a study of OX40 agonist ivuxolimab in advanced cancers. The wider study: There were three patients with partial responses, one having hepatocellular carcinoma and two cutaneous melanoma.

For this clone: Its specificity is unknown.

This CDR3 contains 16 residues. The V gene lost 0 bases and the J gene lost 0 bases, with 10 bases spanning the gap. Germline CDR1 reads MNHEY; CDR2 reads SMNVEV (reference sequence). Study-wide findings and caveats: There was clonal expansion of CD4+ and CD8+ blood T cells by week 6 at 0.1 to 3.0 mg/kg. The specificity for antigen of the expanded peripheral T cells was not determined. Also present in some nonresponders was a low level of normalized T-cell clonal expansion.

TCRdb's copy holds only in-frame clones and misses some; the assay was immunoSEQ multiplex PCR. The sample lists fewer than 10,000 clones, around three quarters occurring once. The sequences come from CD4+ or CD8+ T cells sorted from blood, collected in a trial of the OX40 agonist ivuxolimab. The chain recombines TRBV27 with TRBJ2-3; D gene ambiguous. The TCR comes from an adult with an advanced solid tumor such as melanoma, head and neck, liver or kidney cancer. The CDR3 protein is CASSLSKGSSTDTQYF. In DNA, the CDR3 is TGTGCCAGCAGTTTATCAAAAGGATCTAGCACAGATACGCAGTATTTT.